These 5 T cell receptor beta chains came from one sample sequenced in a study of cytomegalovirus exposure and HLA in healthy donors. Use of 60 Vbeta and 13 Jbeta primers characterized the PCR. Profiled with immunoSEQ multiplex PCR; TCRdb holds only in-frame clones, not every one. This table has about 160,000 clones, around 81% appearing once. Material for sequencing was PBMCs. The receptors derive from a woman aged 45-65 years in good health and CMV-seronegative.

The rearrangement links TRBV4-3 to TRBJ1-2; D unclear. Germline V gene data show CDR1 as LGHNA and CDR2 as YSLEER. CDR3 length: 15 amino acids. V shed 4 bases and J shed 3 bases, with 15 bases lying between them. The CDR3 DNA is TGCGCCAGCAGCCTTGTAGCGCCTCAATACTATGGCTACACCTTC. It yields the protein CASSLVAPQYYGYTF.

This chain connects TRBV28 to TRBJ1-6; 7 bases align to TRBD1. The CDR3 is 16 residues long. Germline V lookup: CDR1 MDHEN, CDR2 SYDVKM. Trimming took 4 bases from V and 6 from J; bases not matched to a gene: 9. The CDR3 DNA reads as TGTGCCAGCAGTTCCGGCCAGACAGGGACTAATTCACCCCTCCACTTT. It translates to CASSSGQTGTNSPLHF. Full variable domain (outside the CDR3, taken from reference TRBV28 and TRBJ1-6): DVKVTQSSRYLVKRTGEKVFLECVQDMDHENMFWYRQDPGLGLRLIYFSYDVKMKEKGDIPEGYSVSREKKERFSLILESASTNQTSMYLCASSSGQTGTNSPLHFGNGTRLTVT.

The V call is TRBV5-1, the J call TRBJ1-2, with D perhaps TRBD1 (5 bases). V was trimmed by 2 bases and J by 6 bases, leaving 26 bases between them. The CDR3 contains 18 residues. Looked up from germline, CDR1 is SGHRS and CDR2 is YFSETQ. CDR3 nucleotide sequence: TGCGCCAGCAGCTTCGGCTATGGCAGGGTGACCCTAGAACATGGCTACACCTTC. It codes for CASSFGYGRVTLEHGYTF.

The chain employs TRBV7-9 and TRBJ1-6; D unresolved. CDR1 is SEHNR, CDR2 FQNEAQ, per germline (reference sequence). Trimming left V 2 bases short and J 10 bases short, with 9 bases between. CDR3 size: 13 residues. The CDR3: CASSLTSESPLHF. CDR3 in DNA: TGTGCCAGCAGCTTAACTAGCGAATCACCCCTCCACTTT.

Notes on this clone: This sample includes further DNA sequences coding for the same CDR3. This chain connects TRBV27 to TRBJ2-5, with D possibly TRBD2 on 5 matching bases. The CDR3 extends over 13 amino acids. The germline gives CDR1 MNHEY, CDR2 SMNVEV (reference sequence). Trimming left V 3 bases short and J 1 base short, with 6 bases between. CDR3 bases: TGTGCCAGCAGTTTTCGGGGCCAAGAGACCCAGTACTTC. It codes for CASSFRGQETQYF.